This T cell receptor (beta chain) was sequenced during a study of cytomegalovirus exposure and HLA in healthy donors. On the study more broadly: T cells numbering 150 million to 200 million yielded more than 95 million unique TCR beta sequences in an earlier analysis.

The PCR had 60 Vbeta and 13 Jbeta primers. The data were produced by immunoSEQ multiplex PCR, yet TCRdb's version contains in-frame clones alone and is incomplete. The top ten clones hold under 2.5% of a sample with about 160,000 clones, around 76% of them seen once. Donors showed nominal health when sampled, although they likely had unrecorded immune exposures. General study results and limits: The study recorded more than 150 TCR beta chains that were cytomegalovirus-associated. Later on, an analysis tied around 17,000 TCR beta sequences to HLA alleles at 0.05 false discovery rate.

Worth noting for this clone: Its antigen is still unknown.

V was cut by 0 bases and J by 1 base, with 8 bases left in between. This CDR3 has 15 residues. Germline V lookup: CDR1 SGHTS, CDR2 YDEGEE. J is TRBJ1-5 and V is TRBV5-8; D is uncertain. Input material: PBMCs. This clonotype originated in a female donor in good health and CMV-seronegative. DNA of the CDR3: TGTGCCAGCAGCTTGGGGGTAGCAAGCAATCAGCCCCAGCATTTT. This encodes CASSLGVASNQPQHF.